These 22 T cell receptor beta chains came from one sample sequenced in a study of regulatory T cells in long-lasting Graves disease. Time point described: newly diagnosed GD, antithyroid drugs for less than 3 months. PBMC-derived RNA was used for the TCR library. Construction of the TCR beta libraries employed iRepertoire HTBI primers in conjunction with Arm-PCR of CDR3 regions. TCRdb used MiXCR to reprocess the multiplex PCR reads, holding one entry per CDR3 protein. The table records approximately 400,000 distinct CDR3 sequences, about 15% of them present only once. This sample was shared with a second study, whose subject was T cells in Graves' hyperthyroidism and ophthalmopathy.

Source: peripheral blood mononuclear cells (PBMCs), taken at new diagnosis, from a patient treated with antithyroid drugs. All receptors derive from a woman younger than 45 with Graves disease.

This chain uses TRBV6-2 or TRBV6-3 with TRBJ2-3; TRBD2 aligns across 10 bases. V lost 6 bases and J lost 0; bases outside the gene matches: 6. In germline, CDR1 is MNHEY, CDR2 SVGEGT. This CDR3 is built from 16 residues. The CDR3 sequence is CASRTQTSGSTDTQYF. CDR3 bases: TGTGCCAGCAGGACACAGACTAGCGGGAGCACAGATACGCAGTATTTT.

Ten or more counts support this clonotype. The chain joins TRBV2 to TRBJ1-2; 7 positions agree with TRBD1. After removal of 5 bases from V and 8 bases from J, the junction contained 8 bases not matched to a gene. Germline V gene lookup returns CDR1 SNHLY and CDR2 FYNNEI. The CDR3 sequence is 13 residues long. CDR3 coding DNA: TGTGCCAGCAGTTACAGGGGATCGAACGGCTACACCTTC. Translating it yields CASSYRGSNGYTF.

A few counts support this clonotype. V is TRBV28 and J is TRBJ1-5; D call uncertain. The CDR3 totals 15 residues. The V end was cut by 6 bases, the J end by 2 bases, with 14 bases between. Germline-derived CDR1 and CDR2 are MDHEN and SYDVKM. The CDR3 DNA sequence: TGTGCCAGCAGCCCTTTTCTGGAGGGCAATCAGCCCCAGCATTTT. Protein: CASSPFLEGNQPQHF.

This clonotype came up many times. This chain connects TRBV29-1 to TRBJ2-7; 9 bases agree with TRBD1. The V segment lost 3 bases and the J segment 6 bases; nucleotides outside the gene matches: 3. Germline V gene sequence: CDR1 SQVTM, CDR2 ANQGSEA. The CDR3 loop spans 12 amino acids. The CDR3: CSVEGQGREQYF. CDR3 DNA: TGCAGCGTTGAGGGACAGGGCCGCGAGCAGTACTTC.

In its sample, this clonotype was seen many times. V usage is TRBV7-8 and J usage is TRBJ2-7; 7 bases align to TRBD2. Per germline, CDR1 SGHVS and CDR2 FQNEAQ. After removal of 7 bases from V and 5 bases from J, the junction contained 11 bases not matched to a gene. The CDR3 runs to 14 residues. The CDR3 nucleotides read TGTGCCAGCACCCCTGGGGGAGGGACCCACGAGCAGTACTTC. Amino acids: CASTPGGGTHEQYF.

This clonotype was found many times. The chain uses TRBV6-5 and TRBJ1-1; D call uncertain. Trimming stripped 2 bases from V and 7 bases from J, with 11 bases between. Germline V gene lookup returns CDR1 MNHEY and CDR2 SVGAGI. The CDR3 loop spans 13 amino acids. The CDR3 nucleotides are TGTGCCAGCAGTTACGACGGGGTCGGTGAAGCTTTCTTT. This encodes CASSYDGVGEAFF.

This clonotype was counted at least ten times. V is TRBV24-1 and J is TRBJ2-5, with D possibly TRBD2 on 6 matching bases. CDR1 is KGHDR and CDR2 is SFDVKD in the germline V gene. V shed 5 bases and J shed 1 base, with 22 bases lying between them. The length of the CDR3 is 18 residues. CDR3 sequence: CATSAWGDGSRGQETQYF. In DNA, the CDR3 is TGTGCCACCAGTGCTTGGGGGGACGGGTCTAGAGGCCAAGAGACCCAGTACTTC.

This clonotype was observed a handful of times. V and J are TRBV18 and TRBJ2-1; a possible D gene is TRBD2 (6 bases). Trimming removed 6 bases at V and 10 bases at J, with 16 bases between. CDR3 length equals 13 residues. Germline assignment: CDR1 KGHSH and CDR2 LQKENI. Here the CDR3 reads CASSSTTTSEQFF. The DNA of the CDR3 is TGTGCCAGCTCTTCGACAACCACTAGCGAGCAGTTCTTC. The variable domain in full, completed from reference TRBV18 and TRBJ2-1, reads NAGVMQNPRHLVRRRGQEARLRCSPMKGHSHVYWYRQLPEEGLKFMVYLQKENIIDESGMPKERFSAEFPKEGPSILRIQQVVRGDSAAYFCASSSTTTSEQFFGPGTRLTVL.

This clonotype was counted a few times. The gene calls are TRBV5-5 and TRBJ1-6, with unresolved D. Trimming took off 0 bases at V and 4 bases at J, with 8 bases between the two ends. CDR1 and CDR2 from the germline V gene are SGHKS and YYEKEE (reference sequence). The CDR3 length is 15 residues. The CDR3 DNA reads as TGTGCCAGCAGCTTGGGTAATGCTTATAATTCACCCCTCCACTTT. This encodes CASSLGNAYNSPLHF.

V is TRBV28 and J is TRBJ2-7, with D tentatively TRBD1 (5 bases). CDR3 length equals 14 residues. The V gene lost 4 bases and the J gene lost 0 bases, with 10 bases spanning the gap. From germline, CDR1 is MDHEN and CDR2 SYDVKM. The CDR3 region is CASSSIQGSYEQYF. The CDR3 nucleotides are TGTGCCAGCAGTTCAATCCAGGGCTCCTACGAGCAGTACTTC.

The table lists this clonotype with many counts. The chain employs TRBV7-7 and TRBJ2-5, with TRBD2 as a possible D gene (5 bases). The CDR3 has 15 residues. The germline gives CDR1 SSHAT, CDR2 FNYEAQ (reference sequence). The DNA for the CDR3 is TGTGCTAGCGCTCCGCGAAGTTTGGTAGGAGAGACCCAGTACTTC. It translates to CASAPRSLVGETQYF.

This clonotype was seen more than once but under ten times. This chain joins TRBV6-1 and TRBJ2-7; TRBD2 matches at 11 bases. The CDR3 length is 15 residues. V lost 5 bases, J lost 2 bases, and 5 bases stayed unmatched. The V gene's germline CDR1 is MNHNS and CDR2 SASEGT. The CDR3 nucleotides read TGTGCCAGCAGTCTAGCGGGGGGACCCACCTACGAGCAGTACTTC. This gives the protein CASSLAGGPTYEQYF.

Remarks on this clonotype: One base separates it from a far larger clone, so it is likely a read error. The DNA of the CDR3 is TGTGCCAGCAGTTCGGGACAGTTTAACAATGAGCAGTACTTC. Protein: CASSSGQFNNEQYF. The V call is TRBV3-1, the J call TRBJ2-1; 7 bases fit TRBD1. The closer fit of TRBJ2-7 to the DNA end suggests the J call may be wrong. CDR1 LGHDT and CDR2 YNNKEL come from the germline V gene (reference sequence). The CDR3 is 14 residues long.

This clonotype came up many times. The chain joins TRBV6-1 to TRBJ1-1, with D maybe TRBD1 (5 bases). Trimming took 5 bases from V and 8 from J, leaving 12 bases between them. From germline, CDR1 is MNHNS and CDR2 SASEGT. The CDR3 extends over 12 amino acids. The CDR3 loop reads CASSPYRGEAFF. In nucleotides, the CDR3 is TGTGCCAGCAGTCCTTATCGGGGGGAAGCTTTCTTT.

The sample holds many counts of this clonotype. The V gene is TRBV27, the J gene TRBJ1-2; D is unclear. Germline V lookup: CDR1 MNHEY, CDR2 SMNVEV (reference sequence). Trimming shortened V by 3 bases and J by 2 bases, and 13 bases separated the two germline ends. CDR3 length equals 15 residues. In DNA, the CDR3 is TGTGCCAGCAGTTTGGTCCCAGGAAACAACTATGGCTACACCTTC. It translates to CASSLVPGNNYGYTF.

This clonotype was picked up many times. The rearrangement joins TRBV10-3 to TRBJ2-7; D is perhaps TRBD1 (5 bases). Germline-derived CDR1 and CDR2 are ENHRY and SYGVKD. The V gene lost 3 bases and the J gene lost 5 bases, with 11 bases spanning the gap. The CDR3 totals 13 residues. CDR3 residues: CAISERQSHEQYF. The CDR3 DNA reads TGTGCCATCAGTGAAAGACAGTCCCACGAGCAGTACTTC.

A few counts support this clonotype. CDR3 sequence reads: CASRISGANVLTF. The CDR3 DNA follows: TGTGCCAGCAGGATCTCTGGGGCCAACGTCCTGACTTTC. This rearrangement joins TRBV25-1 to TRBJ2-6; D gene uncertain. Germline CDR1 reads MGHDK; CDR2 reads SYGVNS. The length of the CDR3 is 13 residues. The V end was cut by 6 bases, the J end by 0 bases, with 3 bases between.

Worth noting for this clonotype: This may stem from a read error, because a much larger clone lies one nucleotide away. The missing conserved phenylalanine or tryptophan at the end of this CDR3 makes a read error likely. V and J are TRBV7-2 and TRBJ1-2, with D unresolved. CDR3 length: 16 amino acids. The germline gives CDR1 SGHTA, CDR2 FQGNSA. V shed 1 base and J shed 3 bases, with 15 bases lying between them. CDR3 in DNA: TGTGCCAGCAGCTTAGATACGGACGAACCCTACTATGGCTACACCCTC. Amino acid sequence: CASSLDTDEPYYGYTL.

This rearrangement joins TRBV4-1 to TRBJ2-1, with D maybe TRBD2 (7 bases). This CDR3 spans 16 amino acids. The V gene lost 4 bases and the J gene lost 3 bases, with 16 bases spanning the gap. Germline CDR1 and CDR2: MGHRA and YSYEKL. The CDR3 region has the DNA TGCGCCAGCAGCCTACAGGGTACGGGGGGCTACAATGAGCAGTTCTTC. Protein product: CASSLQGTGGYNEQFF.

This clonotype came up many times. This sequence joins TRBV30 and TRBJ1-2, with a possible D match to TRBD1 (6 bases). Germline loops: CDR1 GTSNPN, CDR2 SVGIG (reference sequence). Trimming shortened V by 2 bases and J by 2 bases, and 12 bases separated the two germline ends. The CDR3 has 14 amino acids. CDR3 loop: CAWSPDRSNYGYTF. The CDR3 nucleotides read TGTGCCTGGAGTCCCGACAGGAGCAACTATGGCTACACCTTC.

This clonotype was seen only a few times. V is TRBV4-2 and J is TRBJ2-7; D is possibly TRBD1 or TRBD2 (5 bases each). The V end lost 4 bases, the J end lost 0 bases, and 19 bases lay between the germline ends. This CDR3 is 17 amino acids long. The germline gives CDR1 LGHNA, CDR2 YNFKEQ. CDR3 residues: CASSLALQDVSSYEQYF. The CDR3 DNA reads TGTGCCAGCAGCCTAGCGCTACAGGACGTCAGCTCCTACGAGCAGTACTTC.

Only a few counts were recorded for this clonotype. DNA of the CDR3: TGTGCCAGCAGCGGATTGCCGGGACTAGCGGGAGGGCCTACTAGCACAGATACGCAGTATTTT. This translates into CASSGLPGLAGGPTSTDTQYF. The V call is TRBV7-9, the J call TRBJ2-3, with TRBD2 matching over 16 bases. Germline assignment: CDR1 SEHNR and CDR2 FQNEAQ (reference sequence). CDR3 length equals 21 residues. V dropped 5 bases and J dropped 0; count of bases not matched to a gene: 14.